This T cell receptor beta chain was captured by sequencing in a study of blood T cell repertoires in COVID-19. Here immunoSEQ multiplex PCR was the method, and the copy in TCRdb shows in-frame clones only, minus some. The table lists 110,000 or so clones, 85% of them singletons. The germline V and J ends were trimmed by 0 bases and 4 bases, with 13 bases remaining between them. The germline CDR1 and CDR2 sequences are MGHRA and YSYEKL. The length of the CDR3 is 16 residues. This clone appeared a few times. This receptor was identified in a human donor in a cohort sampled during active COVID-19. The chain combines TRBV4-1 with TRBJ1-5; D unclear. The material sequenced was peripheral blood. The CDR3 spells CASSQDRTGENQPQHF. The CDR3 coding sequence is TGCGCCAGCAGCCAAGATCGTACGGGAGAGAATCAGCCCCAGCATTTT.